These T cell receptor beta chains were read from a single sample in a study of regulatory T cells in long-lasting Graves disease. TCRdb independently ran MiXCR on the multiplex PCR reads; one entry per CDR3 protein. Counted here are a few hundred thousand distinct CDR3 sequences, less than 25% occurring once; the ten biggest clones make up roughly a quarter. The sequencing used peripheral blood mononuclear cells (PBMCs), collected when the disease was refractory, from a patient treated with antithyroid drugs. The receptors originated from a female donor with Graves disease. CDR3s include the opening cysteine and the closing phenylalanine or tryptophan. A D gene is named only where the DNA matches it firmly. For some rows the clone size is stated as once, few or many, or as a class when expanded; others skip it.

D gene	V gene	clone size	J gene	CDR3 protein	CDR3 DNA
.	TRBV5-1	.	TRBJ1-1	CASSLAGIAEAFF	TGCGCCAGCAGCTTGGCCGGCATCGCTGAAGCTTTCTTT
.	TRBV6-1	many	TRBJ1-2	CASTAGNYGYTF	TGTGCCAGCACGGCAGGGAACTATGGCTACACCTTC
.	TRBV14	many	TRBJ1-6	CASSHGGYNSPLHF	TGTGCCAGCAGCCATGGAGGCTATAATTCACCCCTCCACTTT
TRBD1	TRBV3-1	.	TRBJ1-1	CASSQDSGTGNTEAFF	TGTGCCAGCAGCCAAGATTCTGGGACAGGGAATACTGAAGCTTTCTTT
.	TRBV19	once	TRBJ2-7	CASSISAQGLHEQYF	TGTGCCAGTAGTATTTCAGCGCAGGGACTCCACGAGCAGTACTTC
.	TRBV2	many	TRBJ2-2	CASKTGETNTGELFF	TGTGCCAGCAAAACAGGCGAAACGAACACCGGGGAGCTGTTTTTT
.	TRBV20-1	.	TRBJ1-4	CSATGDEKLFF	TGCAGTGCTACAGGGGATGAAAAACTGTTTTTT
.	TRBV18	many	TRBJ2-5	CASSPRQQETQYF	TGTGCCAGCTCACCAAGACAGCAAGAGACCCAGTACTTC
TRBD1	TRBV6-6	.	TRBJ1-6	CASSYSTGGYSPLHF	TGTGCCAGCAGTTACTCGACAGGGGGCTATTCACCCCTCCACTTT
.	TRBV2	many	TRBJ2-5	CASNRDAQETQYF	TGTGCCAGCAATAGGGACGCACAAGAGACCCAGTACTTC
TRBD2	TRBV13	few	TRBJ2-2	CASSPRSGSYTGELFF	TGTGCCAGCAGCCCTCGTAGCGGGAGCTACACCGGGGAGCTGTTTTTT
.	TRBV29-1	few	TRBJ2-5	CSGARGLETQYF	TGCAGCGGCGCACGTGGGCTGGAGACCCAGTACTTC
.	TRBV6-9	.	TRBJ2-3	CASSYVASRTDTQYF	TGTGCCAGCAGTTACGTGGCGTCACGCACAGATACGCAGTATTTT
TRBD2	TRBV6-1	once	TRBJ2-7	CATRLAGYEQYF	TGTGCCACCCGCCTAGCGGGTTACGAGCAGTACTTC
TRBD2	TRBV6-1	.	TRBJ2-2	CASSGGLAEARNTGELFF	TGTGCCAGCAGTGGGGGACTAGCGGAGGCCAGAAACACCGGGGAGCTGTTTTTT
TRBD2	TRBV12-3/TRBV12-4	many	TRBJ2-7	CASSPSRAGSYEQYF	TGTGCCAGCAGTCCCTCCCGAGCGGGGAGCTACGAGCAGTACTTC
.	TRBV5-1	.	TRBJ2-6	CASSLTGQRSGANVLTF	TGCGCCAGCAGCTTAACCGGACAGCGCTCTGGGGCCAACGTCCTGACTTTC
.	TRBV30	.	TRBJ1-2	CAWSHLEGGDGYTF	TGTGCCTGGAGTCACCTCGAGGGGGGAGACGGCTACACCTTC
TRBD1	TRBV29-1	few	TRBJ1-5	CSVGEGADQPQHF	TGCAGCGTTGGAGAGGGGGCCGATCAGCCCCAGCATTTT
.	TRBV2	.	TRBJ2-1	CASSVHYEQFF	TGTGCCAGCAGTGTCCATTATGAGCAGTTCTTC
.	TRBV12-3/TRBV12-4	many	TRBJ1-2	CASSFGRAEVYGYTF	TGTGCCAGCAGTTTCGGTAGGGCGGAAGTTTATGGCTACACCTTC
.	TRBV19	.	TRBJ2-7	CASSPLGTSYEQYF	TGTGCCAGTAGTCCTCTCGGGACATCCTACGAGCAGTACTTC
.	TRBV9	.	TRBJ2-6	CASSPLGGGTGANVLTF	TGTGCCAGCAGCCCCCTAGGGGGGGGAACTGGGGCCAACGTCCTGACTTTC
.	TRBV6-1	.	TRBJ1-2	CASSPRTALYGYTF	TGTGCCAGCAGTCCCCGGACAGCCCTCTATGGCTACACCTTC
.	TRBV24-1	few	TRBJ2-3	CATSGRGTDTQYF	TGTGCCACCAGTGGACGGGGCACAGATACGCAGTATTTT
.	TRBV7-8	many	TRBJ1-6	CASTGDNHNSPLHF	TGTGCCAGCACCGGGGACAATCATAATTCACCCCTCCACTTT
TRBD1	TRBV15	.	TRBJ1-5	CATSKSGTGITQPQHF	TGTGCCACCAGCAAATCCGGGACAGGGATAACTCAGCCCCAGCATTTT
.	TRBV15	many	TRBJ2-7	CATASGAGYEQYF	TGTGCCACCGCATCAGGGGCTGGGTACGAGCAGTACTTC
.	TRBV5-1	few	TRBJ2-2	CASSLTRPNTGELFF	TGCGCCAGCAGCTTAACCCGGCCGAACACCGGGGAGCTGTTTTTT
.	TRBV24-1	.	TRBJ2-2	CATSDVLGTAGHTGELFF	TGTGCCACCAGTGATGTCTTAGGGACGGCAGGCCACACCGGGGAGCTGTTTTTT
TRBD1	TRBV7-6	.	TRBJ2-1	CASSQRQGAQNSYNEQFF	TGTGCCAGCAGCCAGAGACAGGGGGCCCAAAATTCCTACAATGAGCAGTTCTTC
TRBD1	TRBV27	.	TRBJ2-7	CASATHRDRINYEQYF	TGTGCCAGCGCCACCCACCGGGACAGGATTAACTACGAGCAGTACTTC
.	TRBV5-1	.	TRBJ1-3	CASSPRAGGNTIYF	TGCGCCAGCAGCCCTAGGGCTGGGGGAAACACCATATATTTT
.	TRBV5-1	many	TRBJ1-1	CASSLAANTEAFF	TGTGCCAGCAGCTTAGCAGCGAACACTGAAGCTTTCTTT
TRBD1	TRBV6-1	many	TRBJ2-7	CASRPPSPGQAYEQYF	TGTGCCAGCAGACCACCTTCTCCGGGACAGGCCTACGAGCAGTACTTC
TRBD2	TRBV20-1	few	TRBJ2-3	CSARAGDGSTDTQYF	TGCAGTGCTAGGGCGGGAGATGGAAGCACAGATACGCAGTATTTT